This T cell receptor beta chain appears in the sequencing data of a study of blood T cell repertoires in COVID-19. The wider study: Some COVID-19 samples were acute and others convalescent; all came from the United States, Italy and Spain. PBMCs, B-cell-depleted T cells, or T cells were the source of the cDNA or gDNA that made up the material.

Original data processing: Amplification from reference gene primers served as the basis for estimated nucleated cell counts. This table comes from immunoSEQ multiplex PCR, and its TCRdb copy is limited to in-frame clones, with some not included. The V and J calls and the clone size are those of that table, but D and trimming were determined from the DNA. The sample gives about 99,000 clones, roughly nine tenths of which show up once; 5.5% to 7% is in the top ten. Germline loops: CDR1 MNHEY, CDR2 SMNVEV (reference sequence). V gave up 1 base and J gave up 3 bases; unmatched junction bases: 7. The CDR3 runs 16 residues.

Sample: peripheral blood. This sequence was found in a human donor in a cohort sampled during active COVID-19. The genes are TRBV27 and TRBJ2-5, with 8 bases identical to TRBD2. CDR3 amino acids: CASSLLVGGGKETQYF. The CDR3 DNA is TGTGCCAGCAGTTTATTGGTCGGCGGGGGGAAAGAGACCCAGTACTTC.